The entry that follows covers one T cell receptor beta chain sequence. The antigen remains undetermined. The sample belongs to a study of cytomegalovirus exposure and HLA in healthy donors. General observations from the study: In vitro assays verified that three CMV-associated chains recognized CMV antigens specifically.

V lost 0 bases and J lost 3, with 12 bases in between. Germline values: CDR1 ENHRY, CDR2 SYGVKD. This CDR3 contains 15 residues. The repertoire was sequenced with immunoSEQ multiplex PCR; TCRdb's copy has only in-frame clones and lacks some. The sample carries around 70,000 clones, roughly 94% recorded once. The chain employs TRBV10-3 and TRBJ2-7, with D possibly matching TRBD1 (6 bases). The sequence was collected from a man between 18 and 29 years old in good health and CMV-seropositive. Sequenced material: PBMCs. CDR3 sequence reads: CAISESPGTSYEQYF. Written as DNA, the CDR3 is TGTGCCATCAGTGAGTCCCCAGGGACAAGCTACGAGCAGTACTTC.